Listed here is a single T cell receptor (beta chain). Its antigen is as yet unknown. The sample belongs to a study of beta chain features in type 1 diabetes. Findings and caveats of the study: A possible short-template PCR bias applies equally to patients and controls. In all four CD4+ subsets, TCRB CDR3 length was significantly, moderately reduced in type 1 diabetes.

Expressed TCRB transcripts were sequenced, since all the RNA that had been isolated was reverse transcribed. Sequencing of naive, central memory and regulatory T cell samples gave an average of roughly 3.4 million reads. This table comes from immunoSEQ multiplex PCR, and its TCRdb copy is limited to in-frame clones, with some not included. The sample holds 120,000 or so clones, approximately 15% seen once. The TCR sequence derives from a man between 18 and 35 years old with type 1 diabetes. Material for sequencing was central memory CD4+ T cells from blood.

The CDR3, as DNA: TGCGCCAGCAGCTTGATACACTCTGGGGCCAACGTCCTGACTTTC. Translated: CASSLIHSGANVLTF. The chain is built from TRBV5-1 and TRBJ2-6; the D is unclear. V gave up 1 base and J gave up 0 bases, with 5 bases separating them. This CDR3 contains 15 residues. In germline, CDR1 is SGHRS, CDR2 YFSETQ.